The clone carrying this T cell receptor (beta chain) was counted ten times or more. Its cognate antigen is unknown. Template switching added a universal primer binding site, and final cDNA carried unique molecular identifiers. Each CDR3 protein is one row after TCRdb ran MiXCR on the 5' RACE reads. The profile covers 690,000 or so distinct CDR3 sequences, with around 6.1% appearing a single time and 1.5% to 2% taken by the ten largest. These data originate in a study of identical twins. Study conclusions and caveats: The abundant beta clonotypes from cord blood had fewer insertions, and memory repertoires had none of this. Surplus twin overlap in beta out-of-frame sequences was less pronounced.

With 3 bases clipped from V and 2 bases from J, the junction kept 11 bases outside the gene matches. The CDR3 loop spans 18 amino acids. The TCR comes from a man aged 18 to 30 in good health. The V gene is TRBV12-3 or TRBV12-4, the J gene TRBJ2-1; 9 bases are shared with TRBD1. Input material: naive T cells sorted from blood. Written as DNA, the CDR3 is TGTGCCAGCAGTTTGGGACAGGGTTCCCGGCCGGCCTACAATGAGCAGTTCTTC. It translates to CASSLGQGSRPAYNEQFF.